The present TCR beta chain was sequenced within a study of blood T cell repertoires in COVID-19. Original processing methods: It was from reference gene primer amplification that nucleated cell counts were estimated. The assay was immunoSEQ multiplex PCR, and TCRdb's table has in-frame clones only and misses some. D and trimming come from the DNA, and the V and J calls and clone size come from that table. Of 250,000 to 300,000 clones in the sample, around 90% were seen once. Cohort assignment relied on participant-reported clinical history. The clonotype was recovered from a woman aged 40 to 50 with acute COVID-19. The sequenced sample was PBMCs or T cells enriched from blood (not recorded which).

In DNA, the CDR3 is TGTGCCAGCAGTGAATTTGCGGGGGGGCCTCGGAATGAGCAGTTCTTC. This codes for CASSEFAGGPRNEQFF. The chain employs TRBV2 and TRBJ2-1; 9 bases line up with TRBD2. V lost 2 bases and J lost 7; bases outside the gene matches: 9. Germline loops: CDR1 SNHLY, CDR2 FYNNEI. This CDR3 region has 16 residues.